This TCR beta chain was retrieved from a study of T cell repertoires in cytomegalovirus infection. Whole-study results and caveats: Public TCR beta family frequency separated CMV-and-HLA carriers, including in an independent cohort.

This clonotype came up a few times. Its antigen is unknown. TCRdb ran MiXCR on the reads and lists one entry per CDR3 protein. The sample holds around 200,000 distinct CDR3 sequences, roughly a sixth seen once. This clonotype was obtained from a human donor in good health (CMV status not recorded). Some clones in this sample may be carry-over from other donors' samples. Sequenced: CD8+ T cells from PBMCs.

The CDR3 spells CATREQGNTGELFF. Written as DNA, the CDR3 is TGTGCCACCAGGGAGCAGGGGAACACCGGGGAGCTGTTTTTT. V usage is TRBV24-1 and J usage is TRBJ2-2, with a weak D call TRBD1 (5 bases). CDR3 length: 14 amino acids. V gave up 7 bases and J gave up 1 base, with 9 bases separating them. Germline CDR1 reads KGHDR; CDR2 reads SFDVKD.